The rows below give T cell receptor beta chains drawn from one sample of a study of blood T cells in healthy people across ages. TCRdb re-called the 5' RACE reads through MiXCR, storing one row per CDR3 protein. The sample carries 1.5 million or so distinct CDR3 sequences, roughly 43% recorded once. The sample comprised blood. The receptors derive from a woman aged 18-35 years in good health. Each CDR3 is given with its conserved first and last residue. The D gene is left open where the match is weak. Clone sizes are given selectively: once, few, many, or a class where the clone is expanded.

j_call v_call d_call clone_size cdr3_aa cdr3_nt
TRBJ2-1 TRBV5-1 TRBD1 . CASGSRQGAVNEQFF TGCGCCAGCGGATCCCGACAGGGGGCGGTCAATGAGCAGTTCTTC
TRBJ2-3 TRBV7-2 TRBD2 few CASSFLLAGPLRTDTQYF TGTGCCAGCAGCTTCCTCCTAGCGGGACCTCTAAGGACAGATACGCAGTATTTT
TRBJ2-3 TRBV4-2 . . CAGSQAEANTQYF TGTGCCGGCAGCCAAGCGGAGGCAAATACGCAGTATTTT
TRBJ1-2 TRBV7-3 . few CASSPLGSNYGYTF TGTGCCAGCAGCCCCCTGGGGAGTAACTATGGCTACACCTTC
TRBJ2-1 TRBV4-1 . . CASSQAAGLDNEQFF TGCGCCAGCAGCCAAGCCGCGGGTCTGGACAATGAGCAGTTCTTC
TRBJ1-5 TRBV12-3/TRBV12-4 . . CASSLGHHSNQPQHF TGTGCCAGCAGTTTAGGGCACCATAGCAATCAGCCCCAGCATTTT
TRBJ1-1 TRBV7-6 . . CASSLSAGVNTEAFF TGTGCCAGCAGCTTATCGGCGGGGGTGAACACTGAAGCTTTCTTT
TRBJ1-1 TRBV12-3/TRBV12-4 . . CASSWVRANTEAFF TGTGCCAGCAGTTGGGTAAGAGCGAACACTGAAGCTTTCTTT
TRBJ1-5 TRBV3-1 . . CASSQGPLFSSNQPQHF TGTGCCAGCAGCCAAGGTCCTCTCTTCAGTAGCAATCAGCCCCAGCATTTT
TRBJ2-1 TRBV7-9 TRBD1 few CASSLSGTGPIYNEQFF TGTGCCAGCAGCTTGTCCGGGACAGGGCCTATCTACAATGAGCAGTTCTTC
TRBJ1-4 TRBV7-8 . few CASTPSPATNEKLFF TGTGCCAGCACTCCGAGCCCTGCAACTAATGAAAAACTGTTTTTT
TRBJ2-3 TRBV20-1 TRBD1 . CSAKIQGSTDTQYF TGCAGTGCTAAGATACAGGGGTCAACAGATACGCAGTATTTT
TRBJ2-1 TRBV20-1 . . CSARDHSGSGEQFF TGCAGTGCTAGAGATCATTCGGGATCGGGTGAGCAGTTCTTC
TRBJ2-7 TRBV4-2 TRBD2 . CASSQELVAGGYEQYF TGTGCCAGCAGCCAAGAATTAGTAGCGGGAGGCTACGAGCAGTACTTC